The 5 T cell receptor beta chains given below trace back to one sample, sequenced in a study of vaccination and CD4 T cells after COVID-19 (dated by TCRdb to 2022 to 2024). The library was built by means of PCR. Sequencing used an Illumina iSeq 100. DNA from cultured CD4+ T cells was subjected to TCR sequencing with the Oncomine TCR Beta short-read assay at the Johns Hopkins FTIC core. TCRdb reprocessing: public reads trimmed at Q25 with fastp, clones called with MiXCR, in-frame beta chains kept. A single entry per CDR3 protein holds the most common genes and DNA from its merged rows. The sample contains approximately 12,000 distinct CDR3 sequences, 79% of them found a single time. The ten largest make up roughly 27% of the sample. Read against the paper, the sample's treatment or condition label means: roughly 11-day PBMC culture with coronavirus spike peptide pools or control peptides (ViraFEST assay).

Their antigens are not known. Sequencing used CD4+ T cells from blood, cultured in vitro. The receptors here all came from a human donor who had recovered from COVID-19.

The gene calls are TRBV6-5 and TRBJ1-2, with 8 bases aligning to TRBD1. Trimming took 3 bases from V and 4 from J; bases not matched to a gene: 10. The CDR3 covers 16 residues. Germline loops: CDR1 MNHEY, CDR2 SVGAGI. CDR3 in amino acids: CASSYSGRGRPYGYTF. In nucleotides, the CDR3 is TGTGCCAGCAGTTATTCCGGCAGGGGGCGCCCCTATGGCTACACCTTC.

The V and J genes are TRBV12-3 or TRBV12-4 and TRBJ1-5; no reliable D call. The ends were cut back, 1 base at V and 2 bases at J, with 9 bases in the middle. This CDR3 has 15 amino acids. The CDR3 nucleotides are TGTGCCAGCAGTTTAGGGGAGTTGGGCAATCAGCCCCAGCATTTT. This translates into CASSLGELGNQPQHF.

The chain is built from TRBV15 and TRBJ2-3; 16 bases map to TRBD2. This CDR3 is 19 amino acids long. Per the germline V gene, CDR1 is LNHNV and CDR2 is YYDKDF (reference sequence). Trimming removed 2 bases from V and 4 bases from J; junction bases left unmatched: 9. The CDR3 DNA follows: TGTGCCACCAGCAGATTTGGGACTAGCGGGAGGGTAGGTGCAGATACGCAGTATTTT. It is translated as CATSRFGTSGRVGADTQYF.

This clonotype was counted only a few times. This chain uses TRBV19 with TRBJ1-2, with D possibly TRBD1 on 5 matching bases. Germline CDR1 and CDR2: LNHDA and SQIVND (reference sequence). The CDR3 length is 12 residues. Trimming took 3 bases from V and 9 from J, leaving 11 bases between them. This chain's CDR3 is CASSIYQGSYTF. CDR3 sequence (DNA): TGTGCCAGTAGTATTTATCAGGGAAGCTACACCTTC.

The V and J genes are TRBV28 and TRBJ2-5; maybe TRBD1 (5 bases). CDR1 is MDHEN and CDR2 is SYDVKM in the germline V gene. The V gene lost 9 bases and the J gene lost 7 bases, with 15 bases spanning the gap. This CDR3 is built from 12 residues. The DNA for the CDR3 is TGTGCCAGTGGACATCCAGAAGGGACCCAGTACTTC. It yields the protein CASGHPEGTQYF.